A single sample gave rise to the 12 T cell receptor beta chains below, sequenced in a study of glioma-infiltrating T cells after dendritic cell vaccination. The table came from immunoSEQ multiplex PCR; TCRdb's copy has only in-frame clones and leaves some out. Of 65,000 or so clones in the sample, approximately 86% were seen once. The sample's time point: after dendritic cell vaccination, including at tumor progression/relapse. The sequencing here drew on blood, taken after dendritic cell vaccination. These receptor sequences come from a human donor with glioblastoma.

The J gene is TRBJ1-1, the V gene TRBV10-1; a possible D gene is TRBD1 (6 bases). In germline, CDR1 is WNHNN, CDR2 SYGVQD (reference sequence). The germline V and J ends were trimmed by 4 bases and 0 bases, with 15 bases remaining between them. The CDR3 contains 16 residues. CDR3 DNA: TGCGCCAGCAGTGGCACAGGGAGAGGGATGAACACTGAAGCTTTCTTT. It codes for CASSGTGRGMNTEAFF.

This chain joins TRBV5-1 and TRBJ2-7, with 10 nucleotides matching TRBD2. Per the germline V gene, CDR1 is SGHRS and CDR2 is YFSETQ. There are 14 residues in the CDR3. V shed 4 bases and J 6 bases; nucleotides not matched to a gene: 7. In DNA form, the CDR3 reads TGCGCCAGCAGCCTAGCGGGAGAAATAAGCGAGCAGTACTTC. Translation: CASSLAGEISEQYF.

The rearrangement joins TRBV10-3 to TRBJ1-5; D perhaps matches TRBD1 (6 bases). V was cut by 4 bases and J by 1 base, with 14 bases left in between. Germline-derived CDR1 and CDR2 are ENHRY and SYGVKD. The CDR3 runs 16 residues. CDR3: CAISGTWDKSNQPQHF. The CDR3 DNA is TGTGCCATCAGTGGGACATGGGACAAGAGCAATCAGCCCCAGCATTTT.

This clone showed up just once. The chain carries TRBV6-5 and TRBJ2-7, with TRBD2 matching 12 bases. The V gene's germline CDR1 is MNHEY and CDR2 SVGAGI. The CDR3 has 15 amino acids. V lost 7 bases, J lost 1 base, and 5 bases stayed unmatched. The CDR3 nucleotides are TGTGCCAGCACCGAAGGACTAGCGGGATCCTACGAGCAGTACTTC. The encoded protein is CASTEGLAGSYEQYF.

This sequence joins TRBV19 and TRBJ2-5, with 8 positions matching TRBD1. The trim removed 1 base at V and 2 bases at J, leaving 9 bases unmatched. CDR3 length equals 17 residues. Per germline, CDR1 LNHDA and CDR2 SQIVND (reference sequence). CDR3 loop: CASSIAGRQGLQETQYF. The DNA for the CDR3 is TGTGCCAGTAGTATAGCCGGACGACAGGGGCTTCAAGAGACCCAGTACTTC.

This clone was observed a few times. The chain joins TRBV5-1 to TRBJ2-1, with TRBD1 matching 7 bases. From germline, CDR1 is SGHRS and CDR2 YFSETQ. The CDR3 is made up of 12 amino acids. V was clipped by 5 bases and J by 9 bases; unmatched bases: 5. The CDR3 DNA reads TGCGCCAGCAGACAGGGGTACGTTGAGCAGTTCTTC. As protein: CASRQGYVEQFF.

J is TRBJ1-1 and V is TRBV6-5, with 8 bases fitting TRBD1. This CDR3 region has 12 residues. Germline values: CDR1 MNHEY, CDR2 SVGAGI. V trimming: 6 bases; J trimming: 5 bases; junction bases outside the gene matches: 2. CDR3 DNA: TGTGCCAGCAGACAGGGGGATACTGAAGCTTTCTTT. It yields the protein CASRQGDTEAFF.

V gene TRBV6-1 combines with J gene TRBJ1-2, with 9 bases aligning to TRBD1. Unmatched junction bases numbered 11, after V lost 7 bases and J lost 5 bases. Germline V CDR1 and CDR2: MNHNS, SASEGT. The CDR3 totals 15 residues. CDR3 amino acids: CASNQAGTGRYGYTF. CDR3 coding DNA: TGTGCCAGCAACCAAGCCGGGACAGGGAGGTATGGCTACACCTTC.

The chain uses TRBV2 and TRBJ2-5; no firm D call. Germline CDR1 SNHLY, CDR2 FYNNEI. The length of the CDR3 is 14 residues. With 1 base removed from V and 2 bases from J, the gap between germline ends came to 8 bases. The CDR3 here is CASSEELAQETQYF. The DNA of the CDR3 is TGTGCCAGCAGTGAAGAACTCGCGCAAGAGACCCAGTACTTC. The full variable domain, its missing parts supplied by reference TRBV2 and TRBJ2-5, is EPEVTQTPSHQVTQMGQEVILRCVPISNHLYFYWYRQILGQKVEFLVSFYNNEISEKSEIFDDQFSVERPDGSNFTLKIRSTKLEDSAMYFCASSEELAQETQYFGPGTRLLVL.

The chain recombines TRBV10-2 with TRBJ2-3; unclear D gene. The CDR3 runs 14 residues. Trimming shortened V by 0 bases and J by 1 base, and 5 bases separated the two germline ends. CDR1 and CDR2 from the germline V gene are WSHSY and SAAADI. CDR3 amino acids: CASSESTGTDTQYF. DNA for the CDR3: TGCGCCAGCAGTGAGTCGACTGGCACAGATACGCAGTATTTT.

The genes are TRBV18 and TRBJ1-1, with a weak D call TRBD1 (6 bases). The CDR3 spans 17 residues. CDR1 is KGHSH, CDR2 LQKENI, per germline. Trimming took 3 bases from V and 5 from J, leaving 22 bases between them. CDR3 protein: CASSPWGSEGRGTEAFF. The CDR3, as DNA: TGTGCCAGCTCACCGTGGGGCTCCGAAGGGAGGGGGACTGAAGCTTTCTTT.

The J gene is TRBJ2-3, the V gene TRBV11-3; perhaps TRBD1 as D (6 bases). CDR3 length: 15 amino acids. Trimming pared 0 bases from V and 0 bases from J, leaving 7 bases between. In germline, CDR1 is SGHNT, CDR2 YENEEA. In DNA, the CDR3 is TGTGCCAGCAGCTTAGAAGGGACAAGCACAGATACGCAGTATTTT. This translates into CASSLEGTSTDTQYF. Looking up the rest from reference TRBV11-3 and TRBJ2-3 gives the full variable domain: EAGVVQSPRYKIIEKKQPVAFWCNPISGHNTLYWYLQNLGQGPELLIRYENEEAVDDSQLPKDRFSAERLKGVDSTLKIQPAELGDSAVYLCASSLEGTSTDTQYFGPGTRLTVL.